One and the same sample provided the 30 T cell receptor beta chains below, sequenced in a study of blood T cell repertoires in COVID-19. Sequenced by immunoSEQ multiplex PCR; TCRdb stores in-frame clones only, minus some. The sample consists of 200,000 to 250,000 clones, just over 85% of them appearing once. Sequencing was done on a sample of peripheral blood. All receptors derive from a man between 18 and 29 years old with active or convalescent COVID-19.

V and J are TRBV5-4 and TRBJ2-3, with D perhaps matching TRBD2 (6 bases). Trimming pared 10 bases from V and 0 bases from J, leaving 18 bases between. The CDR3 runs 15 residues. Germline V CDR1 and CDR2: SGHNT, YYREEE (reference sequence). The CDR3 sequence is CASHVVGTSTDTQYF. The CDR3, as DNA: TGTGCCTCTCATGTGGTCGGGACTAGCACAGATACGCAGTATTTT. The whole variable domain, filled in from reference TRBV5-4 and TRBJ2-3, reads ETGVTQSPTHLIKTRGQQVTLRCSSQSGHNTVSWYQQALGQGPQFIFQYYREEENGRGNFPPRFSGLQFPNYSSELNVNALELDDSALYLCASHVVGTSTDTQYFGPGTRLTVL.

The CDR3: CATSRAVQGSSYEQYF. In nucleotides, the CDR3 is TGTGCCACCAGCAGAGCGGTGCAGGGGTCGTCCTACGAGCAGTACTTC. The chain is built from TRBV15 and TRBJ2-7; D might be TRBD1 (6 bases). The CDR3 is made up of 16 amino acids. V dropped 1 base and J dropped 1 base, with 14 bases sitting between them. Germline V gives CDR1 LNHNV, CDR2 YYDKDF (reference sequence).

This chain joins TRBV9 and TRBJ2-7; D possibly corresponds to TRBD2 (6 bases). Trimming took 3 bases from V and 5 from J, leaving 18 bases between them. Germline V gene data show CDR1 as SGDLS and CDR2 as YYNGEE. The CDR3 totals 15 residues. DNA for the CDR3: TGTGCCAGCAGCGCATCCGGGACCCCGGGGGACGAGCAGTACTTC. Translated: CASSASGTPGDEQYF.

CDR3 loop: CASRRKGGNYEQYF. In DNA, the CDR3 is TGCGCCAGCAGACGCAAGGGCGGGAACTACGAGCAGTACTTC. J is TRBJ2-7 and V is TRBV23-1; perhaps TRBD2 as D (6 bases). TRBV23-1 is an open reading frame, and its role is uncertain. Trimming cost V 6 bases and J 3 bases, with 15 bases left between them. This CDR3 spans 14 amino acids.

The rearrangement joins TRBV6-6 to TRBJ2-5; TRBD2 matches at 7 bases. Germline CDR1 is MNHNY and CDR2 is SVGAGI (reference sequence). With V trimmed by 0 bases and J by 5 bases, 3 bases remained unmatched. There are 14 residues in the CDR3. CDR3: CASSYSVGGETQYF. DNA for the CDR3: TGTGCCAGCAGTTACTCGGTGGGGGGGGAGACCCAGTACTTC.

The chain uses TRBV10-1 and TRBJ1-5; 8 nucleotides agree with TRBD1. Germline-derived CDR1 and CDR2 are WNHNN and SYGVQD (reference sequence). The CDR3 is made up of 17 amino acids. V was clipped by 0 bases and J by 6 bases; unmatched bases: 10. The CDR3: CASSESRTGTLGQPQHF. The CDR3 bases are TGCGCCAGCAGTGAGTCACGGACAGGGACGTTGGGTCAGCCCCAGCATTTT.

The chain uses TRBV24-1 and TRBJ1-2, with 9 bases fitting TRBD1. The J segment lost 4 bases and the V segment lost 4 bases, leaving 6 bases of the junction unmatched. The CDR3 length is 15 residues. Germline CDR1 reads KGHDR; CDR2 reads SFDVKD. CDR3 region: CATSEPGTGTYGYTF. The CDR3 coding sequence is TGTGCCACCAGTGAACCCGGGACAGGGACCTATGGCTACACCTTC.

The genes are TRBV2 and TRBJ2-7; TRBD2 aligns across 8 bases. The J segment lost 1 base and the V segment lost 7 bases, leaving 21 bases of the junction unmatched. CDR3 size: 19 residues. Germline CDR1 SNHLY, CDR2 FYNNEI. The CDR3 DNA follows: TGTGCCAGCATTTGGAGGGAGACGGCGGTAGCGGGGCTATCCTACGAGCAGTACTTC. Translation: CASIWRETAVAGLSYEQYF.

This clone has only one observation. The chain recombines TRBV6-5 with TRBJ2-7, with TRBD2 matching 11 bases. Germline CDR1 reads MNHEY; CDR2 reads SVGAGI. J was trimmed by 3 bases and V by 6 bases; bases with no gene match: 7. There are 15 residues in the CDR3. The chain's CDR3 is CASSLTSGMVYEQYF. In DNA, the CDR3 is TGTGCCAGCAGCCTGACTAGCGGGATGGTCTACGAGCAGTACTTC.

J is TRBJ1-2 and V is TRBV16; weak D call: TRBD1 (5 bases). The length of the CDR3 is 12 residues. Germline lookup yields CDR1 KGHSY and CDR2 FQNENV. V lost 0 bases, J lost 7 bases, and 6 bases lay in between. The CDR3 bases are TGTGCCAGCAGCCAATCCAGGGCTGGCTACACCTTC. It codes for CASSQSRAGYTF.

The genes are TRBV19 and TRBJ1-1; D unresolved. CDR1 and CDR2 (germline): LNHDA, SQIVND (reference sequence). Trimming took off 10 bases at V and 0 bases at J, with 21 bases between the two ends. CDR3 length: 16 amino acids. DNA of the CDR3: TGTGCCACCGCCCGGGAGCTGGTTGGAATGAACACTGAAGCTTTCTTT. Amino acid sequence: CATARELVGMNTEAFF.

This clone was detected only once. V usage is TRBV18 and J usage is TRBJ2-2; 7 positions agree with TRBD2. Trimming cost V 3 bases and J 6 bases; bases outside gene matches: 13. CDR1 is KGHSH, CDR2 LQKENI, per germline. The CDR3 length is 17 residues. CDR3 region: CASSPRLANSEAGELFF. The CDR3 nucleotides are TGTGCCAGCTCACCCCGACTAGCCAATAGCGAGGCCGGGGAGCTGTTTTTT.

The rearrangement joins TRBV4-3 to TRBJ1-1, with D unclear. The CDR3 is 14 amino acids. Germline V gene data show CDR1 as LGHNA and CDR2 as YSLEER. Trimming stripped 1 base from V and 3 bases from J, with 9 bases between. The CDR3 DNA reads TGCGCCAGCAGCCAAGCTGACCGGGACACTGAAGCTTTCTTT. It is translated as CASSQADRDTEAFF.

The chain carries TRBV29-1 and TRBJ1-1; 7 nucleotides match TRBD1. The J segment lost 1 base and the V segment lost 6 bases, leaving 5 bases of the junction unmatched. There are 13 residues in the CDR3. Germline CDR1 is SQVTM and CDR2 is ANQGSEA. CDR3 in DNA: TGCAGCGTAGCCGGGACAGCGAACACTGAAGCTTTCTTT. The encoded protein is CSVAGTANTEAFF. Based on the CDR3 plus reference TRBV29-1 and TRBJ1-1, the full variable domain is SAVISQKPSRDICQRGTSLTIQCQVDSQVTMMFWYRQQPGQSLTLIATANQGSEATYESGFVIDKFPISRPNLTFSTLTVSNMSPEDSSIYLCSVAGTANTEAFFGQGTRLTVV.

The chain employs TRBV7-2 and TRBJ2-2, with D unclear. The V end was cut by 3 bases, the J end by 6 bases, with 17 bases between. The CDR3 contains 16 residues. From germline, CDR1 is SGHTA and CDR2 FQGNSA. CDR3 amino acids: CASSFGLSRAAGELFF. The CDR3 DNA is TGTGCCAGCAGCTTCGGTCTTTCCCGTGCCGCCGGGGAGCTGTTTTTT.

This chain links TRBV28 with TRBJ1-1, with a possible D match to TRBD1 (6 bases). CDR1 is MDHEN, CDR2 SYDVKM, per germline. The CDR3 covers 15 residues. Trimming removed 6 bases at V and 2 bases at J, with 16 bases between. CDR3 sequence: CASRLGGQTNTEAFF. DNA for the CDR3: TGTGCCAGCAGATTGGGCGGACAGACTAACACTGAAGCTTTCTTT.

The chain is built from TRBV15 and TRBJ1-1, with 11 bases fitting TRBD1. The CDR3 is made up of 16 amino acids. CDR1 and CDR2 (germline): LNHNV, YYDKDF (reference sequence). J gave up 0 bases and V 2 bases, and 2 bases lay outside the gene matches. CDR3 in DNA: TGTGCCACCAGCAGACGGGACAGGGGGGTGAACACTGAAGCTTTCTTT. Protein product: CATSRRDRGVNTEAFF.

The chain carries TRBV5-4 and TRBJ2-1; TRBD2 might be the D (5 bases). The V gene lost 1 base and the J gene lost 3 bases, with 11 bases spanning the gap. CDR1 is SGHNT and CDR2 is YYREEE in the germline V gene (reference sequence). The CDR3 consists of 15 residues. The CDR3, as DNA: TGTGCCAGCAGCTTGCTGGCGGGCAACTACAATGAGCAGTTCTTC. This sequence encodes CASSLLAGNYNEQFF.

The chain employs TRBV18 and TRBJ1-5; tentatively, D is TRBD1 (5 bases). Germline-derived CDR1 and CDR2 are KGHSH and LQKENI. This CDR3 contains 14 residues. V was pared by 4 bases and J by 0 bases, with 7 bases between. The CDR3 DNA sequence: TGTGCCAGCTCACAGACAGATAGCAATCAGCCCCAGCATTTT. It translates to CASSQTDSNQPQHF. Using reference TRBV18 and TRBJ1-5 for the parts outside the CDR3, the full variable domain is NAGVMQNPRHLVRRRGQEARLRCSPMKGHSHVYWYRQLPEEGLKFMVYLQKENIIDESGMPKERFSAEFPKEGPSILRIQQVVRGDSAAYFCASSQTDSNQPQHFGDGTRLSIL.

The chain links TRBV6-5 to TRBJ1-1, with D maybe TRBD1 (6 bases). The CDR3 has 14 residues. Germline CDR1 is MNHEY and CDR2 is SVGAGI. V lost 4 bases and J lost 0, with 9 bases in between. The CDR3 protein is CASSSRDMNTEAFF. In nucleotides, the CDR3 is TGTGCCAGCAGTTCCCGGGACATGAACACTGAAGCTTTCTTT.

The chain links TRBV19 to TRBJ2-7; 7 bases fit TRBD1. J was trimmed by 0 bases and V by 10 bases; bases with no gene match: 9. The germline V gene has CDR1 LNHDA and CDR2 SQIVND (reference sequence). The CDR3 has 14 amino acids. The CDR3 region is CATTVGTASYEQYF. CDR3 nucleotide sequence: TGTGCCACCACAGTAGGGACAGCCTCCTACGAGCAGTACTTC.

V is TRBV10-1 and J is TRBJ2-2; TRBD2 agrees at 13 bases. The germline CDR1 and CDR2 sequences are WNHNN and SYGVQD (reference sequence). The CDR3 sequence is 15 residues long. V shed 6 bases and J 5 bases; nucleotides not matched to a gene: 3. Here the CDR3 DNA reads TGCGCCAGCAGGCCGGGACTAGCGGGAACCGGGGAGCTGTTTTTT. It is translated as CASRPGLAGTGELFF.

This chain uses TRBV7-9 with TRBJ1-6; 7 bases agree with TRBD1. Germline trimming cut 0 bases from V and 8 bases from J; bases unmatched to any gene: 4. The V gene's germline CDR1 is SEHNR and CDR2 FQNEAQ (reference sequence). The CDR3 totals 15 residues. The CDR3 spells CASSLAGTADSPLHF. The CDR3 nucleotides read TGTGCCAGCAGCTTAGCCGGGACAGCTGATTCACCCCTCCACTTT. Full variable domain (remainder filled in from reference TRBV7-9 and TRBJ1-6): DTGVSQNPRHKITKRGQNVTFRCDPISEHNRLYWYRQTLGQGPEFLTYFQNEAQLEKSRLLSDRFSAERPKGSFSTLEIQRTEQGDSAMYLCASSLAGTADSPLHFGNGTRLTVT.

This chain uses TRBV6-5 with TRBJ1-2, with a possible D match to TRBD1 (6 bases). CDR1 is MNHEY and CDR2 is SVGAGI in the germline V gene. The CDR3 consists of 16 residues. V was cut by 0 bases and J by 5 bases, with 16 bases left in between. The CDR3 region has the DNA TGTGCCAGCAGTTACTCGGGATCAACAGGGTGGTATGGCTACACCTTC. Translating it yields CASSYSGSTGWYGYTF.

V and J are TRBV9 and TRBJ2-2; a weak D match, TRBD2 (5 bases). CDR1 is SGDLS and CDR2 is YYNGEE in the germline V gene. The CDR3 is made up of 17 amino acids. V lost 1 base and J lost 6, with 19 bases in between. The CDR3 reads CASSVSAAAGSSGELFF. The DNA of the CDR3 is TGTGCCAGCAGCGTATCAGCGGCGGCCGGGTCTTCCGGGGAGCTGTTTTTT. Full variable domain (remainder filled in from reference TRBV9 and TRBJ2-2): DSGVTQTPKHLITATGQRVTLRCSPRSGDLSVYWYQQSLDQGLQFLIQYYNGEERAKGNILERFSAQQFPDLHSELNLSSLELGDSALYFCASSVSAAAGSSGELFFGEGSRLTVL.

The chain employs TRBV28 and TRBJ2-7, with 8 positions matching TRBD1. From germline, CDR1 is MDHEN and CDR2 SYDVKM. This CDR3 spans 14 amino acids. V lost 2 bases to trimming and J lost 7 bases; unmatched junction nucleotides: 7. The CDR3 DNA reads as TGTGCCAGCAGTTTAGCGCAGGGGGCGAGAGAGCAGTACTTC. This sequence encodes CASSLAQGAREQYF.

The chain has TRBV11-3 and TRBJ1-1; D remains unclear. This CDR3 region has 15 residues. CDR1 is SGHNT and CDR2 is YENEEA in the germline V gene. V dropped 1 base and J dropped 5 bases, with 14 bases sitting between them. The CDR3: CASSLGFGVGTEAFF. Here the CDR3 DNA reads TGTGCCAGCAGCTTAGGGTTCGGGGTTGGAACTGAAGCTTTCTTT.

This rearrangement joins TRBV27 to TRBJ2-5, with TRBD2 identical over 12 bases. After removal of 6 bases from V and 4 bases from J, the junction contained 9 bases not matched to a gene. Looked up from germline, CDR1 is MNHEY and CDR2 is SMNVEV (reference sequence). The CDR3 is 16 residues long. The chain's CDR3 is CASSPRLAGAPETQYF. The CDR3 nucleotides are TGTGCCAGCAGCCCACGACTAGCGGGAGCCCCAGAGACCCAGTACTTC.

This sequence joins TRBV11-2 and TRBJ2-7; weak D call: TRBD1 (5 bases). Deletions cut 1 base from V and 2 bases from J, with 12 bases between. The germline V gene encodes CDR1 SGHAT and CDR2 FQNNGV. The CDR3 loop spans 15 amino acids. CDR3 sequence: CASSLVQERTYEQYF. DNA for the CDR3: TGTGCCAGCAGCTTAGTACAGGAGCGTACCTACGAGCAGTACTTC.

V and J are TRBV5-4 and TRBJ2-5; 7 bases match TRBD2. CDR3 size: 16 residues. The V and J ends lost 0 bases and 2 bases, in that order; junction bases with no gene match: 7. Germline values: CDR1 SGHNT, CDR2 YYREEE (reference sequence). The CDR3 loop is CASSLGVGGRQETQYF. As DNA, the CDR3 is TGTGCCAGCAGCTTGGGAGTGGGAGGGAGACAAGAGACCCAGTACTTC.